The entry below describes one TCR beta chain. Sequencing used immunoSEQ multiplex PCR; TCRdb keeps in-frame clones, though not all of them. Of 140,000 to 150,000 clones listed, around 80% were seen once; the top ten hold 10% to 15%. J was trimmed by 8 bases and V by 4 bases; bases with no gene match: 6. The CDR3 covers 14 residues. Germline CDR1 reads SGHRS; CDR2 reads YFSETQ. This sample is part of a study of blood T cell repertoires in COVID-19. Background on the study: PBMCs, B-cell-depleted T cells, or T cells were the source of the cDNA or gDNA that made up the material.

The receptor's source is a man aged 60 to 69 with active or convalescent COVID-19. The chain joins TRBV5-1 to TRBJ1-2; 12 bases map to TRBD1. Sequenced sample: peripheral blood. The CDR3 DNA follows: TGCGCCAGCAGCCGACGGGACAGGGGGCGAGGCTACACCTTC. Protein product: CASSRRDRGRGYTF.